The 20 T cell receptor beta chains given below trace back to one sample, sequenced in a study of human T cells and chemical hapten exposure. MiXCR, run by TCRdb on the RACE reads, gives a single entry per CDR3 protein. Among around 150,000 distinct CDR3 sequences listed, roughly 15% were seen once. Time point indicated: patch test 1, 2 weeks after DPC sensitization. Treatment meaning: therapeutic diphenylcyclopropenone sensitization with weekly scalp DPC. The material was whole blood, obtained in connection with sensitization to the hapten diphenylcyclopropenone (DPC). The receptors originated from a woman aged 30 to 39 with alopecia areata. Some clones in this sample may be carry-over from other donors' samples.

The CDR3 spells CATRTGPYEQYF. As DNA, the CDR3 is TGTGCCACCCGGACAGGCCCCTACGAGCAGTACTTC. The chain employs TRBV6-2 or TRBV6-3 and TRBJ2-7; 7 positions agree with TRBD1. CDR1 and CDR2 (germline): MNHEY, SVGEGT. J lost 2 bases, V lost 10 bases, and 5 bases had no gene match. CDR3 length: 12 amino acids.

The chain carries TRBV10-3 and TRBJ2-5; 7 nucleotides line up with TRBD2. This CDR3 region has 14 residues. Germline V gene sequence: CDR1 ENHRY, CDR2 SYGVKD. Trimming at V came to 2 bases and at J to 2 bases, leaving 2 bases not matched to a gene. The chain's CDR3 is CAISEGTTQETQYF. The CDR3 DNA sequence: TGTGCCATCAGTGAGGGGACTACACAAGAGACCCAGTACTTC.

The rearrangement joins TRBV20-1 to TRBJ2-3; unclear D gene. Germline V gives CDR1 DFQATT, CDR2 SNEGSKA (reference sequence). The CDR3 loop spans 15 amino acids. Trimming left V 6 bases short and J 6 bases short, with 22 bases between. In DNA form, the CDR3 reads TGCAGTGCCCTTTCACTGATTAACTGGGTTGATACGCAGTATTTT. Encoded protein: CSALSLINWVDTQYF.

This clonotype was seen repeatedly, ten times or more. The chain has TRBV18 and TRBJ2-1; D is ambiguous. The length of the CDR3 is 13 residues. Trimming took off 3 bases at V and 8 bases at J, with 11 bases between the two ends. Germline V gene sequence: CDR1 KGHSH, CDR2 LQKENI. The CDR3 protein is CASSPLVADEQFF. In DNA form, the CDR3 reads TGTGCCAGCTCACCTTTAGTAGCTGATGAGCAGTTCTTC.

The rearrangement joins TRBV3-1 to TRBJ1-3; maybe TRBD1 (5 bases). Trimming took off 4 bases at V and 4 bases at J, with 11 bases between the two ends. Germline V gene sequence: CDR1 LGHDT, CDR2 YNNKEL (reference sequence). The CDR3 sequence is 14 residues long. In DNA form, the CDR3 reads TGTGCCAGCAGCCCCGCAGGGCGCGGAAACACCATATATTTT. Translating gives CASSPAGRGNTIYF.

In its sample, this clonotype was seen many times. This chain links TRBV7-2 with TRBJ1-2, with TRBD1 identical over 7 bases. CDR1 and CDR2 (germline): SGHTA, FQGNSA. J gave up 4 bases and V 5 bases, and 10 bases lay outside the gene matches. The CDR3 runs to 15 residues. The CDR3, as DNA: TGTGCCAGCAGCCCACGACAGGGAGCTTCCTATGGCTACACCTTC. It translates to CASSPRQGASYGYTF. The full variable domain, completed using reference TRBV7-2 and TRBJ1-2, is GAGVSQSPSNKVTEKGKDVELRCDPISGHTALYWYRQSLGQGLEFLIYFQGNSAPDKSGLPSDRFSAERTGGSVSTLTIQRTQQEDSAVYLCASSPRQGASYGYTFGSGTRLTVV.

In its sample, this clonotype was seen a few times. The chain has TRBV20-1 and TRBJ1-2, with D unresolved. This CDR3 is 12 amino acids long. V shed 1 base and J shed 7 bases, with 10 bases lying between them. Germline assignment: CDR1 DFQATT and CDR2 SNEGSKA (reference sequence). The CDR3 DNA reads TGCAGTGCTAGAGTAAACTCAGGTGGCTACACCTTC. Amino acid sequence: CSARVNSGGYTF.

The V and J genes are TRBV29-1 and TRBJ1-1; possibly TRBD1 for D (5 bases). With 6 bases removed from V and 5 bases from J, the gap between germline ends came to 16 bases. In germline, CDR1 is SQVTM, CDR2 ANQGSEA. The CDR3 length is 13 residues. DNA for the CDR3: TGCAGCGTCAGTCACGGGACCGAGACTGAAGCTTTCTTT. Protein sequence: CSVSHGTETEAFF.

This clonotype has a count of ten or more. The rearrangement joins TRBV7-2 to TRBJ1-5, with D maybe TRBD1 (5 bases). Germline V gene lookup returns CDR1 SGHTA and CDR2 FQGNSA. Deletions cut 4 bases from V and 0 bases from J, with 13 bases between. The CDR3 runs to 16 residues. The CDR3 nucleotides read TGTGCCAGCAGCTATGGGGCGGGATATAGCAATCAGCCCCAGCATTTT. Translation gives CASSYGAGYSNQPQHF.

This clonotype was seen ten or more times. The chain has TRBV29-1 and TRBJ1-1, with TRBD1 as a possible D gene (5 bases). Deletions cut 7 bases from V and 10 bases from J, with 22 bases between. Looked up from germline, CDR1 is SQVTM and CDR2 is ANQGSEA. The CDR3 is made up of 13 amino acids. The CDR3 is CSARDSGTRRAFF. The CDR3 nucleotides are TGCAGCGCTAGGGATTCTGGGACCAGAAGAGCTTTCTTT.

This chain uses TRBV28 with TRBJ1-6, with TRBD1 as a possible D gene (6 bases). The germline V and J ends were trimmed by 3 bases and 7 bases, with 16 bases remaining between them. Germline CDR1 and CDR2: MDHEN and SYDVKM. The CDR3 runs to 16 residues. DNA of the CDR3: TGTGCCAGCAGTTTGTCGTACAGGGCCAGAAATTCACCCCTCCACTTT. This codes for CASSLSYRARNSPLHF.

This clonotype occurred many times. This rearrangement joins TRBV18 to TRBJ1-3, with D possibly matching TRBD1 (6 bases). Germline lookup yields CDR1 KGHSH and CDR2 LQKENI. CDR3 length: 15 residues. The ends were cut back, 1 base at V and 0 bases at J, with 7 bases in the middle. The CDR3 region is CASSPRQVSGNTIYF. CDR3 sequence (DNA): TGTGCCAGCTCACCACGACAGGTCTCTGGAAACACCATATATTTT. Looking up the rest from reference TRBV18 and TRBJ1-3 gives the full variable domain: NAGVMQNPRHLVRRRGQEARLRCSPMKGHSHVYWYRQLPEEGLKFMVYLQKENIIDESGMPKERFSAEFPKEGPSILRIQQVVRGDSAAYFCASSPRQVSGNTIYFGEGSWLTVV.

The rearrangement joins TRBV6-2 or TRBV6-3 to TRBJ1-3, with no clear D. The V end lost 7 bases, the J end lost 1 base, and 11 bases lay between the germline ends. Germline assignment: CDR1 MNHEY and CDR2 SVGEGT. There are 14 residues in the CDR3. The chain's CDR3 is CASTSHRSGNTIYF. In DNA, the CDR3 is TGTGCCAGCACGTCACACCGATCTGGAAACACCATATATTTT.

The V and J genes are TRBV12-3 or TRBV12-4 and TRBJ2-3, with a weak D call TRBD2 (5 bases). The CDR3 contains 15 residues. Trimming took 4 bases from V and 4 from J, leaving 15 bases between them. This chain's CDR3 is CASSSPLVFPDTQYF. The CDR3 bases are TGTGCCAGCAGTTCCCCACTAGTTTTCCCAGATACGCAGTATTTT.

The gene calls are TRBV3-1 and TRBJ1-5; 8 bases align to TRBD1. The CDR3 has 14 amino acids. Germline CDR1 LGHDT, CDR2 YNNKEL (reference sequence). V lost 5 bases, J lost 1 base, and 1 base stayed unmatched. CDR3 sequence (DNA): TGTGCCAGCAGCAACAGGGGGAGCAATCAGCCCCAGCATTTT. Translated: CASSNRGSNQPQHF.

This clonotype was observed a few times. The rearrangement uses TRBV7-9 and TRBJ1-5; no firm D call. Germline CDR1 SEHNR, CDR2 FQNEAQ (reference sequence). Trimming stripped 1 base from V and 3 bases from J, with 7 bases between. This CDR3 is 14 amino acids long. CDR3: CASSLESPNQPQHF. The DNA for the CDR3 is TGTGCCAGCAGCTTAGAATCACCCAATCAGCCCCAGCATTTT.

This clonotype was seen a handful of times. CDR3 residues: CASSREEGDEQYF. CDR3 DNA: TGTGCCAGCAGCCGAGAGGAAGGGGACGAGCAGTACTTC. This chain uses TRBV11-3 with TRBJ2-7; maybe TRBD1 (5 bases). CDR1 and CDR2 from the germline V gene are SGHNT and YENEEA. The ends were cut back, 5 bases at V and 5 bases at J, with 13 bases in the middle. The CDR3 extends over 13 amino acids.

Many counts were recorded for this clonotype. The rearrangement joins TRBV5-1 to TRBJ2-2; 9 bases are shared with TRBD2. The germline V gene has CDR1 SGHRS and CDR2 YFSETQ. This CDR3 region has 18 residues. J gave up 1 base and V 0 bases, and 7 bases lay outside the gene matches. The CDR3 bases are TGCGCCAGCAGCTTGGCTAGCGGGGCCTTCATGAACACCGGGGAGCTGTTTTTT. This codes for CASSLASGAFMNTGELFF.

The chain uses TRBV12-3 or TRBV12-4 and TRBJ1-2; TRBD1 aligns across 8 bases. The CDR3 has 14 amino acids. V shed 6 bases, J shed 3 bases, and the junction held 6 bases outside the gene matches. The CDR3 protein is CASSPQTGDYGYTF. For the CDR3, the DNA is TGTGCCAGCAGCCCTCAGACAGGGGACTATGGCTACACCTTC.

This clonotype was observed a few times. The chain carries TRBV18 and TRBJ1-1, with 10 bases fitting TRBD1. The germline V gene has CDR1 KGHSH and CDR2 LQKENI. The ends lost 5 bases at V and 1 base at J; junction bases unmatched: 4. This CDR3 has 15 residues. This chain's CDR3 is CASSGTGVSNTEAFF. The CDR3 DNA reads TGTGCCAGCTCAGGGACAGGGGTCTCGAACACTGAAGCTTTCTTT.